These T cell receptor beta chains were read from a single sample in a study of CD8 T cells in ankylosing spondylitis. One entry per CDR3 protein results from TCRdb running MiXCR on the 5' RACE reads. The data hold 250,000 to 400,000 distinct CDR3 sequences, with 11% observed a single time. The sequenced sample was blood, either unsorted or a sorted T cell fraction (not recorded which). All receptors derive from a female donor with ankylosing spondylitis or in good health (not recorded which). The CDR3 runs from the conserved cysteine through the conserved F or W. Fields, in order: V gene, clone size, D gene, J gene, CDR3 DNA, CDR3 protein. A D gene is named only where the DNA matches it firmly. Some rows mark clone size as missing; the rest say once, few, many or name a class of expanded clone.

v_gene: TRBV5-8
abundance: many
d_gene: TRBD2
j_gene: TRBJ2-7
CDR3nt: TGTGCCAGCACCCATTTAGCGGGGTCCACCTACGAGCAGTACTTC
CDR3aa: CASTHLAGSTYEQYF

v_gene: TRBV7-2
abundance: -
d_gene: -
j_gene: TRBJ2-5
CDR3nt: TGTGCCAGCAGCTTATCGAAGGATGAGACCCAGTCCTTC
CDR3aa: CASSLSKDETQSF

v_gene: TRBV24-1
abundance: few
d_gene: TRBD1
j_gene: TRBJ2-3
CDR3nt: TGTGCCACCAGTGACCAACCGGGACAGGGGGGCGATACGCAGTATTTT
CDR3aa: CATSDQPGQGGDTQYF

v_gene: TRBV20-1
abundance: many
d_gene: -
j_gene: TRBJ2-5
CDR3nt: TGCAGTGCTAGAGATCGGGTGACAGGCCAAGAGACCCAGTACTTC
CDR3aa: CSARDRVTGQETQYF

v_gene: TRBV10-1
abundance: many
d_gene: -
j_gene: TRBJ2-7
CDR3nt: TGCGCCAGCAGTACCGGGACTCCCCCCTACGAGCAGTACTTC
CDR3aa: CASSTGTPPYEQYF

v_gene: TRBV6-1
abundance: many
d_gene: -
j_gene: TRBJ1-5
CDR3nt: TGTGCCAGCAGCCCGGGACTGGGGGGACAAGGACCCCAGCATTTT
CDR3aa: CASSPGLGGQGPQHF

v_gene: TRBV7-6
abundance: -
d_gene: TRBD2
j_gene: TRBJ2-1
CDR3nt: TGTGCCAGCAGCTTAGGACTAGCGCACAGCTACAATGAGCAGTTCTTC
CDR3aa: CASSLGLAHSYNEQFF

v_gene: TRBV20-1
abundance: many
d_gene: -
j_gene: TRBJ2-2
CDR3nt: TGCAGTGCTAGAGACGGCCTAGTGGACACCGGGGAGCTGTTTTTT
CDR3aa: CSARDGLVDTGELFF

v_gene: TRBV20-1
abundance: many
d_gene: TRBD1
j_gene: TRBJ2-7
CDR3nt: TGCAGTGCTAGAGATAGTGACAGGGCAGCTTCCGACTACGAGCAGTACTTC
CDR3aa: CSARDSDRAASDYEQYF

v_gene: TRBV29-1
abundance: many
d_gene: -
j_gene: TRBJ1-5
CDR3nt: TGCAGCGTCGGGGACGGTGATCAGCCCCAGCATTTT
CDR3aa: CSVGDGDQPQHF

v_gene: TRBV7-2
abundance: few
d_gene: TRBD2
j_gene: TRBJ2-7
CDR3nt: TGTGCCAGCAGCGCGCTAGCGGGAAGTACCTACGAGCAGTACTTC
CDR3aa: CASSALAGSTYEQYF

v_gene: TRBV10-1
abundance: many
d_gene: TRBD2
j_gene: TRBJ2-5
CDR3nt: TGCGCCAGCAGTGGAGGGGGACTAGCGGAAGAGACCCAGTACTTC
CDR3aa: CASSGGGLAEETQYF

v_gene: TRBV5-1
abundance: many
d_gene: -
j_gene: TRBJ2-5
CDR3nt: TGCGCCAGCAGCCAGCAAGAGACCCAGTACTTC
CDR3aa: CASSQQETQYF

v_gene: TRBV5-1
abundance: -
d_gene: TRBD2
j_gene: TRBJ2-7
CDR3nt: TGCGCCAGCAGCCCGGGACTAGCGGGGGACTACGAGCAGTACTTC
CDR3aa: CASSPGLAGDYEQYF

v_gene: TRBV5-8
abundance: many
d_gene: TRBD1
j_gene: TRBJ2-7
CDR3nt: TGTGCCAGCAGCTTGGGGGACAGCTTCTACGAGCAGTACTTC
CDR3aa: CASSLGDSFYEQYF

v_gene: TRBV7-9
abundance: few
d_gene: TRBD1
j_gene: TRBJ2-1
CDR3nt: TGTGCCAGCAGCTTCGGGACAGGGGGTAGAACTGAGCAGTTCTTC
CDR3aa: CASSFGTGGRTEQFF

v_gene: TRBV7-8
abundance: few
d_gene: -
j_gene: TRBJ2-2
CDR3nt: TGTGCCAGCAGCCTCACAACAGGGGAGCTGTTTTTT
CDR3aa: CASSLTTGELFF

v_gene: TRBV20-1
abundance: many
d_gene: -
j_gene: TRBJ1-1
CDR3nt: TGCAGTGCTAGAAGCTCGGGCAGGATGAACACTGAAGCTTTCTTT
CDR3aa: CSARSSGRMNTEAFF